A selection of T cell receptor beta chains follows, all from one sample in a study of blood T cell repertoires in COVID-19. Generated by immunoSEQ multiplex PCR, the TCRdb table keeps only in-frame clones and is missing some. Among over 70,000 clones, 86% were seen once, and the ten largest hold roughly a sixth. Source material: peripheral blood. The receptors come from a human donor in a cohort sampled during active COVID-19. CDR3s include the opening cysteine and the closing phenylalanine or tryptophan. Only some rows state a clone size, as once, few, many or a class for expanded clones.

CDR3: CASSPPGGVGYEQYF
V: TRBV6-2/TRBV6-3
size: once
J: TRBJ2-7

CDR3: CASSFTSGGSSTDTQYF
V: TRBV7-2
size: NA
J: TRBJ2-3

CDR3: CASSLGTGAVANYGYTF
V: TRBV7-8
size: once
J: TRBJ1-2

CDR3: CASSPGQSSIYF
V: TRBV11-3
size: NA
J: TRBJ1-3

CDR3: CASSPTSGSFETQYF
V: TRBV7-3
size: NA
J: TRBJ2-5

CDR3: CASNSLQGYEQYF
V: TRBV28
size: NA
J: TRBJ2-7

CDR3: CASSITGVADTQYF
V: TRBV19
size: NA
J: TRBJ2-3

CDR3: CASSQGRGGLATEAFF
V: TRBV4-1
size: NA
J: TRBJ1-1

CDR3: CASSKRWGRTGDSGANVLTF
V: TRBV21-1
size: NA
J: TRBJ2-6

CDR3: CAWSGIGTGLNQPQHF
V: TRBV30
size: NA
J: TRBJ1-5

CDR3: CASSLEGGSNNSPLHF
V: TRBV11-2
size: NA
J: TRBJ1-6

CDR3: CASSFENLYEQYF
V: TRBV7-8
size: NA
J: TRBJ2-7

CDR3: CASSLGGAGAIGELFF
V: TRBV7-2
size: NA
J: TRBJ2-2

CDR3: CASSPGLGNPGELFF
V: TRBV18
size: NA
J: TRBJ2-2

CDR3: CASSIVETGEQFF
V: TRBV19
size: NA
J: TRBJ2-1

CDR3: CASSYSQGRPNYGYTF
V: TRBV6-5
size: NA
J: TRBJ1-2

CDR3: CASSLHPGQGFAYEQYF
V: TRBV7-9
size: NA
J: TRBJ2-7

CDR3: CASSQESGAGQPQHF
V: TRBV4-2
size: NA
J: TRBJ1-5

CDR3: CATQKGRDTNTGELFF
V: TRBV11-3
size: many
J: TRBJ2-2

CDR3: CASSHLFLANEKLFF
V: TRBV23-1
size: NA
J: TRBJ1-4

CDR3: CAISGRGTFNYGYTF
V: TRBV10-3
size: NA
J: TRBJ1-2

CDR3: CASSQKPQGQVLAGGVDTQYF
V: TRBV4-1
size: few
J: TRBJ2-3

CDR3: CASSPGEQYF
V: TRBV7-9
size: NA
J: TRBJ2-7

CDR3: CASMTDGRVSNQPQHF
V: TRBV27
size: NA
J: TRBJ1-5

CDR3: CASTPGGRLQGALYEQFF
V: TRBV28
size: NA
J: TRBJ2-1

CDR3: CASSSPSGSRYEQYF
V: TRBV13
size: NA
J: TRBJ2-7

CDR3: CSVEAAAGTGELFF
V: TRBV29-1
size: NA
J: TRBJ2-2